One and the same sample provided the 6 T cell receptor beta chains below, sequenced in a study of blood T cell repertoires in COVID-19 (dated by TCRdb to 2020 to 2021). The receptor library was made with the immunoSEQ multiplex PCR assay. Sourced from immuneACCESS, this table was stored by TCRdb with only in-frame sequences that have V and J called. A share of the clones is absent; for the studies checked, an unresolved V gene accounts for under half, and the remainder has no known explanation. The sample records a few hundred thousand clones, roughly 87% of which are singletons. The biggest ten clones account for more than 0.8% of the sample. Sequencing was carried out using PBMCs or T cells enriched from blood (not recorded which). These TCRs come from a woman aged 25-40 years who had recovered from COVID-19.

The CDR3 is CASSATVALSGANVLTF. In DNA form, the CDR3 reads TGTGCCAGTAGTGCGACAGTTGCTCTCTCTGGGGCCAACGTCCTGACTTTC. The chain joins TRBV19 to TRBJ2-6; a possible D gene is TRBD1 (5 bases). Germline CDR1 is LNHDA and CDR2 is SQIVND (reference sequence). CDR3 length: 17 residues. Trimming stripped 5 bases from V and 0 bases from J, with 14 bases between.

The V gene is TRBV2, the J gene TRBJ2-5; D might be TRBD2 (6 bases). This CDR3 is 15 amino acids long. Germline V gene data show CDR1 as SNHLY and CDR2 as FYNNEI. Trimming removed 7 bases from V and 1 base from J, with 16 bases in between. CDR3 DNA: TGTGCCAGCACCGAATCAGGGACTGTCCAAGAGACCCAGTACTTC. It encodes CASTESGTVQETQYF.

This sequence joins TRBV12-3 or TRBV12-4 and TRBJ2-1; a possible D gene is TRBD1 (6 bases). The ends were cut back, 6 bases at V and 7 bases at J, with 10 bases in the middle. The CDR3 sequence is 12 residues long. The CDR3 is CASSDTGNEQFF. CDR3 nucleotides: TGTGCCAGCAGCGATACAGGGAATGAGCAGTTCTTC.

V gene TRBV5-1 combines with J gene TRBJ2-7; weak D call: TRBD1 (5 bases). V dropped 4 bases and J dropped 3 bases, with 17 bases sitting between them. Germline loops: CDR1 SGHRS, CDR2 YFSETQ. The CDR3 loop spans 15 amino acids. CDR3 DNA sequence: TGCGCCAGCAGCGCGTGGTGGACAAGAAACTACGAGCAGTACTTC. Translated: CASSAWWTRNYEQYF.

This chain links TRBV6-5 with TRBJ2-7, with TRBD1 identical over 8 bases. The CDR3 is 13 residues long. After removal of 6 bases from V and 6 bases from J, the junction contained 7 bases not matched to a gene. From germline, CDR1 is MNHEY and CDR2 SVGAGI. DNA for the CDR3: TGTGCCAGCAGACCCATCGGGACAGGCGAGCAGTACTTC. Translating gives CASRPIGTGEQYF.

The rearrangement links TRBV28 to TRBJ1-6; the D gene is possibly TRBD1 (5 bases). The CDR3 spans 15 residues. Germline-derived CDR1 and CDR2 are MDHEN and SYDVKM. V was pared by 7 bases and J by 9 bases, with 19 bases between. The DNA for the CDR3 is TGTGCCAGCACCATATCCGGCCAGGGCGGTTCACCCCTCCACTTT. It specifies CASTISGQGGSPLHF.